Sequencing of this TCR beta chain was carried out in a study of blood T cell repertoires in COVID-19. Per the original methods: Estimation of nucleated cell counts relied on the amplification of reference gene primers. The method was immunoSEQ multiplex PCR; TCRdb's version includes in-frame clones alone and lacks a portion of them. D and trimming come from the DNA, and the V and J calls and clone size come from that table. The table lists approximately 330,000 clones, around 90% of them singletons, with about 1% in the top ten. This CDR3 contains 17 residues. J gave up 3 bases and V 4 bases, and 13 bases lay outside the gene matches. The V gene's germline CDR1 is SGHRS and CDR2 YFSETQ.

The source of this sequence is a woman in her forties with COVID-19, enrolled during active disease. Material for sequencing was peripheral blood. This chain joins TRBV5-1 and TRBJ1-2, with 9 nucleotides matching TRBD1. The CDR3 region is CASSPLPGQGWDYGYTF. CDR3 nucleotide sequence: TGCGCCAGCAGCCCCCTGCCGGGACAGGGATGGGACTATGGCTACACCTTC. Looking up the rest from reference TRBV5-1 and TRBJ1-2 gives the full variable domain: KAGVTQTPRYLIKTRGQQVTLSCSPISGHRSVSWYQQTPGQGLQFLFEYFSETQRNKGNFPGRFSGRQFSNSRSEMNVSTLELGDSALYLCASSPLPGQGWDYGYTFGSGTRLTVV.